The 7 T cell receptor beta chains listed next were all sequenced from one sample in a study of blood T cell repertoires in COVID-19. The method was immunoSEQ multiplex PCR; TCRdb's version includes in-frame clones alone and lacks a portion of them. The sample contains about 210,000 clones, 92% of which appear only once. Sequenced: peripheral blood. These receptors all come from a man in his thirties or forties with acute or convalescent COVID-19.

This clone was seen only a few times. V is TRBV7-3 and J is TRBJ2-2; D gene uncertain. V gave up 3 bases and J gave up 7 bases, with 3 bases separating them. CDR1 and CDR2 from the germline V gene are SGHTA and FQGTGA. The CDR3 has 11 amino acids. CDR3 sequence: CASSFGGELFF. The CDR3 bases are TGTGCCAGCAGCTTCGGCGGGGAGCTGTTTTTT.

On this clone itself: This sample also contains other DNA sequences that code for the same CDR3. The genes are TRBV3-1 (or the pseudogene TRBV3-2) and TRBJ1-1; 7 bases align to TRBD1. This CDR3 is built from 14 residues. Per germline, CDR1 LGHDT and CDR2 YNNKEL (reference sequence). After removal of 6 bases from V and 1 base from J, the junction contained 5 bases not matched to a gene. CDR3 bases: TGTGCCAGCAGTCCGAGGACAGGGAACACTGAAGCTTTCTTT. The encoded protein is CASSPRTGNTEAFF.

This chain links TRBV19 with TRBJ2-1, with D perhaps matching TRBD2 (7 bases). V was clipped by 11 bases and J by 14 bases, with 22 bases between them. The CDR3 loop spans 12 amino acids. Germline assignment: CDR1 LNHDA and CDR2 SQIVND (reference sequence). The CDR3 loop is CAWILGGGGEFF. Here the CDR3 DNA reads TGTGCCTGGATATTAGGGGGGGGAGGGGAGTTCTTC.

The chain has TRBV20-1 and TRBJ2-7; no clear D. The CDR3 loop spans 11 amino acids. V was shortened by 3 bases and J by 4 bases, with 7 bases between the two germline ends. CDR1 and CDR2 from the germline V gene are DFQATT and SNEGSKA (reference sequence). The CDR3 here is CSASIPYEQYF. The CDR3 DNA is TGCAGTGCTAGTATCCCATACGAGCAGTACTTC.

J is TRBJ2-1 and V is TRBV5-8; 9 bases align to TRBD2. CDR3 length: 16 residues. The V segment lost 0 bases and the J segment 10 bases; nucleotides outside the gene matches: 11. Germline-derived CDR1 and CDR2 are SGHTS and YDEGEE. The CDR3 DNA reads TGTGCCAGCAGCTTGGATGGGGGAGCGGGAGGTCAGGAGCAGTTCTTC. This codes for CASSLDGGAGGQEQFF. The full variable domain, completed using reference TRBV5-8 and TRBJ2-1, is EAGVTQSPTHLIKTRGQQATLRCSPISGHTSVYWYQQALGLGLQFLLWYDEGEERNRGNFPPRFSGRQFPNYSSELNVNALELEDSALYLCASSLDGGAGGQEQFFGPGTRLTVL.

J is TRBJ2-2 and V is TRBV3-1 (or the pseudogene TRBV3-2); 7 bases are shared with TRBD1. CDR3 size: 15 residues. Germline loops: CDR1 LGHDT, CDR2 YNNKEL (reference sequence). The junction had 8 bases not matched to a gene; V was cut back by 4 bases and J by 6 bases. The CDR3 DNA reads as TGTGCCAGCAGCCCCGACAGGGCTAGGGCCGGGGAGCTGTTTTTT. It specifies CASSPDRARAGELFF.

The V call is TRBV27, the J call TRBJ2-7; weak D call: TRBD1 (5 bases). CDR3 size: 15 residues. Trimming pared 4 bases from V and 0 bases from J, leaving 13 bases between. From germline, CDR1 is MNHEY and CDR2 SMNVEV (reference sequence). In nucleotides, the CDR3 is TGTGCCAGCAGTTCTAAGGGGTGGGGCTCCTACGAGCAGTACTTC. Its protein product is CASSSKGWGSYEQYF.